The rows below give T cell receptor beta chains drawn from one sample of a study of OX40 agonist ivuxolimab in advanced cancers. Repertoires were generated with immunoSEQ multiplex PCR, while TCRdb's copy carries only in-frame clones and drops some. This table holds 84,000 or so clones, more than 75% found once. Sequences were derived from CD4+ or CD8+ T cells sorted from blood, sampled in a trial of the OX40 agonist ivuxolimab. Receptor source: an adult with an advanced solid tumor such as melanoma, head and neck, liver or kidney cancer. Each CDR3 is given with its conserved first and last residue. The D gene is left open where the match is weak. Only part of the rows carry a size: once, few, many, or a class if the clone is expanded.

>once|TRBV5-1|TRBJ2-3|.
CASSLEGRTHSTDTQYF
TGCGCCAGCAGCTTGGAAGGGCGGACCCATAGCACAGATACGCAGTATTTT
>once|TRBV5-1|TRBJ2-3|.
CASSLGADTQYF
TGCGCCAGCAGCTTGGGGGCAGATACGCAGTATTTT
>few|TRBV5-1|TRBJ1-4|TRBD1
CASSPDRAEEKLFF
TGCGCCAGCAGCCCTGACAGGGCTGAGGAAAAACTGTTTTTT
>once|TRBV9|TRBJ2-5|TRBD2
CASSVFGAGGPQETQYF
TGTGCCAGCAGCGTATTCGGGGCGGGGGGCCCACAAGAGACCCAGTACTTC
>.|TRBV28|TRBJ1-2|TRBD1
CASSRGLSYGYTF
TGTGCCAGCAGTAGGGGGCTGAGCTATGGCTACACCTTC
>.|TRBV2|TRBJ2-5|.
CASRAWETQYF
TGTGCCAGCAGAGCTTGGGAGACCCAGTACTTC
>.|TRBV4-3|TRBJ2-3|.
CASSQDRAGRTVTSTDTQYF
TGCGCCAGCAGCCAAGACCGTGCAGGTCGAACCGTGACTAGCACAGATACGCAGTATTTT
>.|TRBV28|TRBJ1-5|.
CAARPGGAFGQPQHF
TGTGCCGCCCGCCCCGGCGGGGCTTTTGGGCAGCCCCAGCATTTT
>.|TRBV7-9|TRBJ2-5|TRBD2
CASSFKPPGGGETQYF
TGTGCCAGCAGCTTTAAACCCCCGGGGGGAGGAGAGACCCAGTACTTC
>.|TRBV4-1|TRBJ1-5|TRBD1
CASSPQAGTGATDSNQPQHF
TGCGCCAGCAGCCCCCAGGCCGGGACAGGGGCTACAGATAGCAATCAGCCCCAGCATTTT
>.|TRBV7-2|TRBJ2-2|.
CASSLVGVVTGELFF
TGTGCCAGCAGCTTAGTGGGGGTGGTCACCGGGGAGCTGTTTTTT
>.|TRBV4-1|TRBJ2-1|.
CASSQDLRPAEQFF
TGCGCCAGCAGCCAAGATCTTAGGCCGGCTGAGCAGTTCTTC
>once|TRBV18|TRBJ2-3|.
CASSLGASGYTDTQYF
TGTGCCAGCTCCCTTGGAGCGAGCGGGTACACAGATACGCAGTATTTT
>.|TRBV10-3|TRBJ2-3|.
CAIRGRTDTQYF
TGTGCCATCAGGGGACGGACAGATACGCAGTATTTT
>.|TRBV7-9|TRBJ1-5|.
CASSSPVGQPQHF
TGTGCCAGCAGCTCCCCTGTGGGTCAGCCCCAGCATTTT
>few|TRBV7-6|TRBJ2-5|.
CASSLALETQYF
TGTGCCAGCAGCTTAGCGCTGGAGACCCAGTACTTC
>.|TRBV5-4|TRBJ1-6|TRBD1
CASSYGQGDNSPLHF
TGTGCCAGCAGCTACGGACAGGGTGATAATTCACCCCTCCACTTT
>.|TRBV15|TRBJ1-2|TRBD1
CATSAGQGIPDGYTF
TGTGCCACCAGCGCGGGACAGGGGATTCCGGATGGCTACACCTTC
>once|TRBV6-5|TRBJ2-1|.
CASSSWDEQFF
TGTGCCAGCAGTTCTTGGGATGAGCAGTTCTTC
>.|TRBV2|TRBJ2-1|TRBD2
CASSVTSGGQGEQFF
TGTGCCAGCAGCGTAACTAGCGGGGGGCAGGGTGAGCAGTTCTTC
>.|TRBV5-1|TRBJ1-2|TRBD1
CASSLVGQGFYGYTF
TGCGCCAGCAGCTTGGTTGGACAGGGGTTCTATGGCTACACCTTC
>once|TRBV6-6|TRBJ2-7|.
CASSYDAPSSYEQYF
TGTGCCAGCAGTTACGATGCACCGAGCTCCTACGAGCAGTACTTC
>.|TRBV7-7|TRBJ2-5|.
CASSLGGLGYQETQYF
TGTGCCAGCAGCTTAGGTGGCCTAGGGTACCAAGAGACCCAGTACTTC
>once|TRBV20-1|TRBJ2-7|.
CSARALGEQYF
TGCAGTGCTAGAGCTCTTGGGGAGCAGTACTTC
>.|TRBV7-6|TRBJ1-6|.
CASSLVEGYNSPLHF
TGTGCCAGCAGCTTAGTTGAGGGATATAATTCACCCCTCCACTTT
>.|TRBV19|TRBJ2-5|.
CASSQGRETQYF
TGTGCCAGTAGTCAAGGGAGAGAGACCCAGTACTTC
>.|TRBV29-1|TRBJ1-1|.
CSVQGGGTEAFF
TGCAGCGTACAGGGTGGAGGAACTGAAGCTTTCTTT
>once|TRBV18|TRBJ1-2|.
CASSPGTDANYGYTF
TGTGCCAGCTCACCGGGAACAGATGCTAACTATGGCTACACCTTC
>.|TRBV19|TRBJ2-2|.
CASSFPAGPANTGELFF
TGTGCCAGTAGTTTCCCCGCGGGGCCCGCGAACACCGGGGAGCTGTTTTTT
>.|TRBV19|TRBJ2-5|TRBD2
CASSARDYQATQYF
TGTGCCAGTAGCGCCCGGGACTACCAAGCGACCCAGTACTTC